This TCR beta chain was retrieved from a study of cytomegalovirus exposure and HLA in healthy donors. Notes on the study in general: More clonal expansion characterized HLA-associated TCR beta chains than equally common others in a later analysis. Immune exposure information available was restricted to CMV serostatus.

The length of the CDR3 is 19 residues. V gave up 4 bases and J gave up 0 bases; unmatched junction bases: 7. In germline, CDR1 is SGHAT, CDR2 FQNNGV. This clone was counted only a few times. The antigen is unknown. The PCR employed 60 Vbeta primers together with 13 Jbeta primers. Libraries were prepared by immunoSEQ multiplex PCR; TCRdb keeps only in-frame clonotypes and omits some of them. The table has approximately 100,000 clones, more than 75% seen once; the top ten hold over 3.5%. The specimen was PBMCs. This receptor was taken from a woman in her forties or fifties in good health and CMV-seropositive. The chain carries TRBV11-2 and TRBJ2-1, with 15 bases matching TRBD2. The CDR3 DNA reads TGTGCCAGCAGCTCTGGACTAGCGGGGGGGCTGAGCTCCTACAATGAGCAGTTCTTC. This sequence encodes CASSSGLAGGLSSYNEQFF.